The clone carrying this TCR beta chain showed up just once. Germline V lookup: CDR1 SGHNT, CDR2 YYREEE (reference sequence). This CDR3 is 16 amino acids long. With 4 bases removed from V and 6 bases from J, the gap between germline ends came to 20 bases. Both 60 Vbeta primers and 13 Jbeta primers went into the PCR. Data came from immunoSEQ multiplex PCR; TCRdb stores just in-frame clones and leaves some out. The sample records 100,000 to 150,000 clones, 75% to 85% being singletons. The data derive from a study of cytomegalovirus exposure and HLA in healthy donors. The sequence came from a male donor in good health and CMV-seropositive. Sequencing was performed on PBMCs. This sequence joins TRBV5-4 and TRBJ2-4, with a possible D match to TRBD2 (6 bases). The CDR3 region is CASSPPGGVAGNIQYF. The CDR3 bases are TGTGCCAGCAGCCCGCCTGGAGGGGTGGCGGGAAACATTCAGTACTTC.